This is a list of T cell receptor beta chains from one sample in a study of T-cell reconstitution after alpha-beta-depleted transplantation in children. MiXCR was run by TCRdb on the PCR reads, yielding one entry per CDR3 protein. Of approximately 230,000 distinct CDR3 sequences listed, 20% to 30% are singletons. The specimen comprised PBMCs, mostly from graft donor cells, sampled 360 days after TCRalphabeta/CD19-depleted stem cell transplant. Receptors were obtained from a female patient aged 2 to 10 who had a stem cell transplant for congenital amegakaryocytic thrombocytopenia, so the T cells may come from the graft donor. Both conserved end residues are part of each CDR3. A D gene is named only where the DNA matches it firmly. The size entry is marked missing in some rows and otherwise reads once, few, many or a size class.

j_call d_call v_call clone_size cdr3_length cdr3_aa cdr3_nt
TRBJ2-1 - TRBV7-9 - 12 CASRGARWEQFF TGTGCCAGCAGAGGGGCCCGGTGGGAGCAGTTCTTC
TRBJ1-4 - TRBV30 once 15 CAWSVTVGRSEKLFF TGTGCCTGGAGTGTCACAGTTGGAAGGAGTGAAAAACTGTTTTTT
TRBJ2-5 - TRBV5-6 few 16 CASSQNKQGGGETQYF TGTGCCAGCAGCCAAAATAAACAGGGAGGAGGAGAGACCCAGTACTTC
TRBJ2-7 - TRBV12-3/TRBV12-4 - 13 CASRTGEDYEQYF TGTGCCAGCAGAACAGGGGAGGACTACGAGCAGTACTTC
TRBJ1-1 - TRBV5-1 - 18 CASSLNKGVGGPPTEAFF TGCGCCAGCAGCTTGAATAAGGGGGTCGGGGGTCCACCTACTGAAGCTTTCTTT
TRBJ1-4 - TRBV6-1 - 17 CASSANPWTVHNEKLFF TGTGCCAGCAGTGCGAACCCTTGGACAGTCCATAATGAAAAACTGTTTTTT
TRBJ2-6 - TRBV2 - 16 CASSEEGYSGANVLTF TGTGCCAGCAGTGAAGAAGGGTACTCTGGGGCCAACGTCCTGACTTTC
TRBJ2-7 TRBD2 TRBV20-1 few 19 CSASRGAELAGGYDYEQYF TGCAGTGCTAGTAGAGGAGCTGAATTAGCGGGAGGGTACGATTACGAGCAGTACTTC
TRBJ2-4 - TRBV21-1 many 21 CASSREGDRTSIRLAKNIQYF TGTGCCAGCAGCAGGGAGGGAGACAGGACTTCGATCCGTTTAGCCAAAAACATTCAGTACTTC
TRBJ1-2 TRBD1 TRBV5-1 - 15 CASSPSNRGGYGYTF TGCGCCAGCAGCCCGTCTAACAGGGGAGGCTATGGCTACACCTTC
TRBJ2-7 TRBD1 TRBV20-1 few 16 CSARDTQDRGTYEQYF TGCAGTGCTAGAGATACCCAGGACAGGGGAACCTACGAGCAGTACTTC
TRBJ1-4 - TRBV2 few 12 CASSARVKKLFF TGTGCCAGCAGTGCGAGGGTGAAAAAACTGTTTTTT
TRBJ2-7 - TRBV4-2 few 15 CASSLEVGRSYEQYF TGTGCCAGCAGCCTAGAAGTGGGTAGGAGTTACGAGCAGTACTTC
TRBJ2-7 TRBD1 TRBV12-3/TRBV12-4 few 15 CASSRGTGSSYEQYF TGTGCCAGCAGTCGGGGGACAGGGAGCTCCTACGAGCAGTACTTC
TRBJ2-1 - TRBV29-1 many 14 CSVEAGGLVGEQFF TGCAGCGTTGAAGCGGGCGGGTTAGTGGGTGAGCAGTTCTTC
TRBJ1-1 TRBD1 TRBV11-2 once 16 CASSLEWQGGNTEAFF TGTGCCAGCAGCTTAGAATGGCAGGGGGGGAACACTGAAGCTTTCTTT
TRBJ2-7 - TRBV28 - 12 CASSQQSYEQYF TGTGCCAGCAGCCAGCAATCCTACGAGCAGTACTTC
TRBJ2-7 - TRBV28 many 12 CASSFRAYEQYF TGTGCCAGCAGTTTCAGAGCCTACGAGCAGTACTTC
TRBJ1-2 TRBD1 TRBV10-3 few 16 CAISESGGQSHYGYTF TGTGCCATCAGTGAGTCAGGGGGACAGAGCCACTATGGCTACACCTTC
TRBJ2-7 - TRBV9 few 15 CASSAAGHPSHEQYF TGTGCCAGCAGCGCCGCCGGTCACCCCTCGCACGAGCAGTACTTC
TRBJ2-1 TRBD1 TRBV6-1 - 15 CASRQGLGIHNEQFF TGTGCCAGCAGACAGGGGTTGGGAATTCACAATGAGCAGTTCTTC
TRBJ1-1 TRBD1 TRBV5-1 - 17 CASSPPGQGRKWSEAFF TGCGCCAGCAGCCCTCCGGGACAGGGGAGGAAATGGTCTGAAGCTTTCTTT
TRBJ2-7 - TRBV7-8 - 15 CASSLNPGRRYEQYF TGTGCCAGCAGCCTAAATCCGGGACGGCGTTACGAGCAGTACTTC
TRBJ2-7 TRBD1 TRBV11-2 - 18 CASSSLSPGTGGLYEQYF TGTGCCAGCAGCTCCCTCTCACCCGGGACAGGGGGCCTCTACGAGCAGTACTTC
TRBJ2-7 TRBD1 TRBV18 - 14 CASSPGAGGYEQYF TGTGCCAGCTCACCGGGGGCAGGGGGCTACGAGCAGTACTTC
TRBJ2-1 TRBD1 TRBV29-1 many 15 CSVESTGGSHNEQFF TGCAGCGTTGAATCGACAGGGGGCAGCCACAATGAGCAGTTCTTC
TRBJ2-1 TRBD2 TRBV20-1 - 16 CSARALGREDSNEQFF TGCAGTGCTAGGGCCTTGGGGCGGGAGGACTCCAATGAGCAGTTCTTC
TRBJ1-4 - TRBV4-1 - 14 CASSQDRLNEKLFF TGCGCCAGCAGCCAAGACAGACTTAATGAAAAACTGTTTTTT
TRBJ1-2 TRBD1 TRBV11-2 few 14 CASSGGTGGYGYTF TGTGCCAGCAGCGGTGGGACAGGGGGCTATGGCTACACCTTC
TRBJ2-1 - TRBV12-3/TRBV12-4 few 15 CASSFGPRVYNEQFF TGTGCCAGCAGTTTCGGCCCCAGGGTCTACAATGAGCAGTTCTTC
TRBJ1-2 TRBD1 TRBV5-1 few 15 CASSHKDRGDYGYTF TGCGCCAGCAGCCATAAGGACAGGGGTGACTATGGCTACACCTTC
TRBJ1-5 - TRBV12-3/TRBV12-4 - 15 CASSLFGWGNQPQHF TGTGCCAGCAGTTTATTTGGGTGGGGGAATCAGCCCCAGCATTTT
TRBJ2-5 - TRBV20-1 - 15 CSARPGGADQETQYF TGCAGTGCTAGACCCGGGGGAGCCGATCAAGAGACCCAGTACTTC
TRBJ2-1 TRBD2 TRBV20-1 - 14 CSAPGTSVYNEQFF TGCAGTGCCCCCGGGACTAGCGTCTACAATGAGCAGTTCTTC
TRBJ2-7 - TRBV20-1 - 11 CSAQLLGEQYF TGCAGTGCCCAACTGCTCGGGGAGCAGTACTTC
TRBJ1-3 - TRBV3-1 few 16 CASSQVYGNSGNTIYF TGTGCCAGCAGCCAAGTGTATGGGAACTCTGGAAACACCATATATTTT
TRBJ2-7 - TRBV21-1 - 13 CASSGTAPYEQYF TGTGCCAGCAGCGGGACAGCTCCCTACGAGCAGTACTTC
TRBJ2-3 - TRBV5-1 few 13 CASSFTETDTQYF TGCGCCAGCAGCTTCACCGAAACAGATACGCAGTATTTT
TRBJ2-1 TRBD2 TRBV5-8 few 16 CASSLFWTSGDNEQFF TGTGCCAGCAGCTTGTTTTGGACTAGCGGGGACAATGAGCAGTTCTTC
TRBJ2-2 TRBD2 TRBV12-3/TRBV12-4 many 15 CASSQTSGSTGELFF TGTGCCAGCAGCCAGACTAGCGGCTCCACCGGGGAGCTGTTTTTT
TRBJ2-7 TRBD1 TRBV28 - 14 CASTGDRGLYEQYF TGTGCCAGCACCGGGGACAGGGGACTCTACGAGCAGTACTTC
TRBJ2-1 - TRBV6-1 few 16 CASSDGILRSYNEQFF TGTGCCAGCAGTGATGGGATTTTGAGGTCCTACAATGAGCAGTTCTTC
TRBJ1-6 - TRBV5-5 few 14 CASSLYGEGSPLHF TGTGCCAGCAGCTTGTACGGGGAGGGTTCACCCCTCCACTTT
TRBJ1-3 - TRBV4-1 - 13 CASSQVLANTIYF TGCGCCAGCAGCCAAGTTCTGGCGAACACCATATATTTT
TRBJ2-1 - TRBV29-1 many 14 CSVEDGGQLNEQFF TGCAGCGTTGAAGATGGTGGACAGCTCAATGAGCAGTTCTTC
TRBJ1-5 - TRBV6-1 - 16 CASSDTGHGPGQPQHF TGTGCCAGCAGTGACACCGGACATGGTCCCGGTCAGCCCCAGCATTTT
TRBJ2-1 - TRBV20-1 few 15 CSARSGAAKKNEQFF TGCAGTGCTAGATCCGGTGCAGCGAAGAAAAATGAGCAGTTCTTC
TRBJ2-3 - TRBV5-1 - 13 CASSFDGTDTQYF TGCGCCAGCAGCTTCGACGGCACAGATACGCAGTATTTT
TRBJ1-3 - TRBV28 - 16 CASSSDPLASGNTIYF TGTGCCAGCAGTTCAGACCCTTTAGCCTCTGGAAACACCATATATTTT
TRBJ2-7 TRBD1 TRBV12-3/TRBV12-4 few 13 CASSWETGREQYF TGTGCCAGCAGTTGGGAGACAGGGCGGGAGCAGTACTTC